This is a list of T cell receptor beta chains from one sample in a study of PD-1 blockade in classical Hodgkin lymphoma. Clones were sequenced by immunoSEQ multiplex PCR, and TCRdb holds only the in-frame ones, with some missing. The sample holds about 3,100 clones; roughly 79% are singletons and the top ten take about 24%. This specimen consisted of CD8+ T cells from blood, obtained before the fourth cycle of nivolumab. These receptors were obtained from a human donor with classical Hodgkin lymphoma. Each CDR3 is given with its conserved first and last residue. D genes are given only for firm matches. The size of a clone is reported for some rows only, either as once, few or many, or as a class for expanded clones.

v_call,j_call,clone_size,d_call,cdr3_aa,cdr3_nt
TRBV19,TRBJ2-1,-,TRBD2,CASKVTSGANNEQFF,TGTGCCAGTAAAGTCACTAGCGGGGCCAACAATGAGCAGTTCTTC
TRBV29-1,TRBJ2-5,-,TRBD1,CSVPMGGTGEYF,TGCAGCGTCCCCATGGGGGGGACAGGGGAGTACTTC
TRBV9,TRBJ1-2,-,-,CASSPPVHGTNYGYTF,TGTGCCAGCAGCCCCCCGGTGCATGGAACTAACTATGGCTACACCTTC
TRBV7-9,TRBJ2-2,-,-,CASSSGLLNSGELFF,TGTGCCAGCAGCTCGGGACTTTTGAACTCCGGGGAGCTGTTTTTT
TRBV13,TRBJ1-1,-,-,CASSLGTEAFF,TGTGCCAGCAGTTTAGGTACTGAAGCTTTCTTT
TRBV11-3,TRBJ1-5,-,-,CASSLADRNSNQPQHF,TGTGCCAGCAGCTTAGCAGACCGAAATAGCAATCAGCCCCAGCATTTT
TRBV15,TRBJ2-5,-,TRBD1,CATSTYRGQETQYF,TGTGCCACCAGCACCTACAGGGGGCAAGAGACCCAGTACTTC
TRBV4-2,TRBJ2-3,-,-,CASSQGQRGTDTQYF,TGTGCCAGCAGCCAAGGTCAGCGGGGCACAGATACGCAGTATTTT
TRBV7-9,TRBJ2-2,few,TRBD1,CASSEPRGPILSGELFF,TGTGCCAGCAGCGAGCCAAGGGGGCCAATACTAAGCGGGGAGCTGTTTTTT
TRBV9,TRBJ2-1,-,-,CASSVGWTNRGNEQFF,TGTGCCAGCAGCGTAGGATGGACCAACCGGGGGAATGAGCAGTTCTTC
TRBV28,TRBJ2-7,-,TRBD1,CASSPWGGTGGYEQYF,TGTGCCAGCAGCCCCTGGGGGGGGACAGGGGGTTACGAGCAGTACTTC
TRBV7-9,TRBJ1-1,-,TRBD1,CASSQRTGREAFF,TGCGCCAGCAGCCAGAGGACAGGGAGGGAAGCTTTCTTT
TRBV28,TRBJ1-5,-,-,CASLPVGQPQHF,TGTGCCAGCCTCCCAGTTGGGCAGCCCCAGCATTTT
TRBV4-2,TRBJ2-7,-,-,CASSPPPQGPGLYEQYF,TGTGCCAGCAGCCCACCCCCCCAGGGGCCGGGACTTTACGAGCAGTACTTC
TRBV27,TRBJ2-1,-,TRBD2,CASSFPGGGKRNQFF,TGTGCCAGCAGTTTTCCTGGCGGGGGGAAGCGGAACCAGTTCTTC
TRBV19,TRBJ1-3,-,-,CASQVTGSSGNTIYF,TGTGCCAGCCAGGTGACCGGTAGCTCTGGAAACACCATATATTTT